The sequence of this TCR beta chain was determined in a study of blood T cell repertoires in COVID-19. Study in general: The United States, Italy and Spain supplied acute and convalescent COVID-19 samples. Nucleic acid was either cDNA or gDNA, and it came from T cells, B-cell-depleted T cells, or PBMCs.

With 4 bases clipped from V and 6 bases from J, the junction kept 9 bases outside the gene matches. The CDR3 extends over 15 amino acids. Germline V gene data show CDR1 as MDHEN and CDR2 as SYDVKM. Methods used by the authors: Nucleated cell number was recorded as an estimate derived from reference gene primer amplification. The method was immunoSEQ multiplex PCR; TCRdb's version includes in-frame clones alone and lacks a portion of them. That table supplies the V and J calls and clone size; D and trimming were determined from the DNA. Altogether more than 200,000 clones are present, more than 70% being singletons, with the ten largest covering 6.5% to 9%. Participant-reported clinical history was the basis for cohort assignment.

The receptor was isolated from a woman in her forties with acute COVID-19. Sample: PBMCs or T cells enriched from blood (not recorded which). The chain has TRBV28 and TRBJ1-5; 7 nucleotides line up with TRBD1. CDR3 bases: TGTGCCAGCAGTTCCCGTCCACGGACAGGTCAGCCCCAGCATTTT. This sequence encodes CASSSRPRTGQPQHF.